The 28 T cell receptor beta chains below all came from one sample that was sequenced in a study of cytomegalovirus exposure and HLA in healthy donors. In the PCR, 60 Vbeta and 13 Jbeta primers were used. Clones were sequenced by immunoSEQ multiplex PCR, and TCRdb holds only the in-frame ones, with some missing. The sample holds 150,000 to 200,000 clones; about four fifths are singletons and the top ten take approximately 2%. The specimen sequenced was PBMCs. The receptors come from a man aged 18 to 30 in good health and CMV-seronegative.

The chain recombines TRBV29-1 with TRBJ2-1, with 11 bases matching TRBD1. The CDR3 consists of 17 residues. Germline trimming cut 7 bases from V and 4 bases from J; bases unmatched to any gene: 15. Germline lookup yields CDR1 SQVTM and CDR2 ANQGSEA. The DNA of the CDR3 is TGCAGCGGGACAGGGGGCCTTAGCGGGGGACCTTACAATGAGCAGTTCTTC. Protein: CSGTGGLSGGPYNEQFF.

CDR3 in DNA: TGTGCCAGCGGCAAGAGCGGGAGAAGCACAGATACGCAGTATTTT. This translates into CASGKSGRSTDTQYF. The chain recombines TRBV6-5 with TRBJ2-3; 8 bases align to TRBD2. Germline V CDR1 and CDR2: MNHEY, SVGAGI. CDR3 length: 15 residues. The V and J ends lost 8 bases and 0 bases, in that order; junction bases with no gene match: 7.

This chain links TRBV7-2 with TRBJ2-1, with TRBD1 matching over 7 bases. V was clipped by 5 bases and J by 7 bases; unmatched bases: 14. This CDR3 comprises 16 residues. Germline V CDR1 and CDR2: SGHTA, FQGNSA. The chain's CDR3 is CASSRDPQTGINEQFF. The CDR3 DNA is TGTGCCAGCAGCCGCGACCCCCAGACAGGGATAAATGAGCAGTTCTTC.

The chain has TRBV5-1 and TRBJ2-1, with D hard to call. Germline CDR1 reads SGHRS; CDR2 reads YFSETQ. V shed 6 bases and J shed 0 bases, with 19 bases lying between them. This CDR3 comprises 17 residues. CDR3: CASTLGIVPISYNEQFF. As DNA, the CDR3 is TGCGCCAGCACCCTCGGTATTGTGCCTATCTCCTACAATGAGCAGTTCTTC.

CDR3 bases: TGTGCCAGCAGCTCCGAACAGGGGGCAGATACGCAGTATTTT. It specifies CASSSEQGADTQYF. This chain joins TRBV7-2 and TRBJ2-3; 8 bases line up with TRBD1. The CDR3 has 14 amino acids. CDR1 and CDR2 from the germline V gene are SGHTA and FQGNSA. V gave up 4 bases and J gave up 4 bases; unmatched junction bases: 4.

The chain recombines TRBV2 with TRBJ2-2, with 16 bases matching TRBD2. The trim removed 6 bases at V and 2 bases at J, leaving 3 bases unmatched. Looked up from germline, CDR1 is SNHLY and CDR2 is FYNNEI. The CDR3 runs 17 residues. CDR3 amino acids: CASRGLAGGINTGELFF. The DNA for the CDR3 is TGTGCCAGCAGGGGACTAGCGGGGGGGATTAACACCGGGGAGCTGTTTTTT.

The chain uses TRBV18 and TRBJ2-4, with 7 bases fitting TRBD1. The J segment lost 0 bases and the V segment lost 0 bases, leaving 8 bases of the junction unmatched. The CDR3 spans 18 residues. CDR1 KGHSH and CDR2 LQKENI come from the germline V gene. This chain's CDR3 is CASSPPRTGTIAKNIQYF. CDR3 sequence (DNA): TGTGCCAGCTCACCACCTAGGACAGGTACCATAGCCAAAAACATTCAGTACTTC. The full variable domain, completed using reference TRBV18 and TRBJ2-4, is NAGVMQNPRHLVRRRGQEARLRCSPMKGHSHVYWYRQLPEEGLKFMVYLQKENIIDESGMPKERFSAEFPKEGPSILRIQQVVRGDSAAYFCASSPPRTGTIAKNIQYFGAGTRLSVL.

V usage is TRBV13 and J usage is TRBJ1-1; 8 bases align to TRBD1. Germline V gives CDR1 PRHDT, CDR2 FYEKMQ (reference sequence). This CDR3 contains 15 residues. The ends lost 5 bases at V and 6 bases at J; junction bases unmatched: 11. For the CDR3, the DNA is TGTGCCAGCAGCCTCAGACAGGGGTTAGATCCTGAAGCTTTCTTT. It specifies CASSLRQGLDPEAFF.

J is TRBJ2-5 and V is TRBV2, with 7 bases that match TRBD1. The DNA matches TRBJ2-7 better at its end, which makes the J call doubtful. The CDR3 extends over 15 amino acids. CDR1 and CDR2 (germline): SNHLY, FYNNEI. CDR3 in DNA: TGTGCCAGCAGTCTTGACAGGGCTATCTCCTACGAGCAGTACTTC. It specifies CASSLDRAISYEQYF.

This chain links TRBV7-2 with TRBJ2-2; 11 bases are a match to TRBD2. Germline V gene data show CDR1 as SGHTA and CDR2 as FQGNSA. J was trimmed by 7 bases and V by 3 bases; bases with no gene match: 4. The CDR3 totals 15 residues. The chain's CDR3 is CASSFSGGAGGELFF. The CDR3 nucleotides read TGTGCCAGCAGCTTTAGCGGGGGGGCCGGCGGGGAGCTGTTTTTT.

The chain has TRBV6-5 and TRBJ1-1; a weak D match, TRBD1 (6 bases). The CDR3 loop spans 14 amino acids. The ends were cut back, 6 bases at V and 4 bases at J, with 15 bases in the middle. The germline V gene has CDR1 MNHEY and CDR2 SVGAGI. The CDR3 is CASRTEQGGTEAFF. CDR3 bases: TGTGCCAGCAGGACGGAACAGGGTGGCACTGAAGCTTTCTTT.

The rearrangement uses TRBV19 and TRBJ1-2; 8 bases match TRBD1. In germline, CDR1 is LNHDA, CDR2 SQIVND (reference sequence). Losses at the gene ends were 4 bases for V and 7 bases for J; bases not matched to a gene: 5. The CDR3 sequence is 13 residues long. The CDR3 loop is CASSNQGARGYTF. The CDR3 DNA is TGTGCCAGTAGTAACCAGGGGGCGCGTGGCTACACCTTC.

The chain carries TRBV27 and TRBJ2-5, with TRBD2 identical over 7 bases. The CDR3 is 15 amino acids. V was pared by 6 bases and J by 4 bases, with 11 bases of the junction left unmatched. The germline V gene encodes CDR1 MNHEY and CDR2 SMNVEV (reference sequence). The CDR3 protein is CASSSSGGGIETQYF. The CDR3 nucleotides are TGTGCCAGCAGCTCCTCGGGGGGAGGGATAGAGACCCAGTACTTC.

The V and J genes are TRBV11-2 and TRBJ2-1; the match to TRBD2 covers 9 bases. Germline trimming cut 7 bases from V and 8 bases from J; bases unmatched to any gene: 15. CDR3 length: 16 amino acids. The germline V gene encodes CDR1 SGHAT and CDR2 FQNNGV. For the CDR3, the DNA is TGTGCCAGCACCCCCTTGGCTAGCGGGACCGGCTATGAGCAGTTCTTC. Amino acid sequence: CASTPLASGTGYEQFF.

The CDR3 is CASSKKYYNEQFF. The CDR3 DNA sequence: TGTGCCAGCAGTAAAAAATACTACAATGAGCAGTTCTTC. This chain connects TRBV6-5 to TRBJ2-1, with D unclear. The CDR3 extends over 13 amino acids. The V and J ends lost 5 bases and 3 bases respectively, with 8 bases between them. From germline, CDR1 is MNHEY and CDR2 SVGAGI.

This clone was detected a few times. The V and J genes are TRBV7-2 and TRBJ1-4; 10 bases line up with TRBD1. The J segment lost 8 bases and the V segment lost 5 bases, leaving 8 bases of the junction unmatched. Germline V gene lookup returns CDR1 SGHTA and CDR2 FQGNSA. This CDR3 has 15 amino acids. In nucleotides, the CDR3 is TGTGCCAGCAGCCCGCGACAGGGGGCTGGGGAAAAACTGTTTTTT. Translating gives CASSPRQGAGEKLFF.

V gene TRBV7-8 combines with J gene TRBJ2-7; D perhaps matches TRBD2 (6 bases). The V end lost 4 bases, the J end lost 0 bases, and 10 bases lay between the germline ends. Germline V gives CDR1 SGHVS, CDR2 FQNEAQ. The CDR3 is 14 amino acids. CDR3 nucleotides: TGTGCCAGCAGCTACCACGGGAGCTCCTACGAGCAGTACTTC. Encoded protein: CASSYHGSSYEQYF.

The chain uses TRBV14 and TRBJ2-1; a possible D gene is TRBD1 (5 bases). Germline loops: CDR1 SGHDN, CDR2 FVKESK. This CDR3 has 14 amino acids. Trimming stripped 4 bases from V and 2 bases from J, with 9 bases between. The CDR3 loop reads CASSRRTTYNEQFF. The CDR3 bases are TGTGCCAGCAGCCGCCGGACAACCTACAATGAGCAGTTCTTC.

The chain has TRBV7-3 and TRBJ1-1; TRBD1 matches 7 bases. Germline trimming cut 5 bases from V and 0 bases from J; bases unmatched to any gene: 3. Germline assignment: CDR1 SGHTA and CDR2 FQGTGA. The CDR3 extends over 14 amino acids. The CDR3 reads CASSRGQVNTEAFF. The DNA of the CDR3 is TGTGCCAGCAGCCGCGGACAGGTGAACACTGAAGCTTTCTTT.

This clone turned up a few times. J is TRBJ1-2 and V is TRBV28; 9 positions match TRBD1. The CDR3 is 16 amino acids. CDR1 and CDR2 from the germline V gene are MDHEN and SYDVKM. Losses at the gene ends were 5 bases for V and 5 bases for J; bases not matched to a gene: 12. The DNA of the CDR3 is TGTGCCAGCAGTATACCACAGGGGGCCAGACCTTATGGCTACACCTTC. Its translation is CASSIPQGARPYGYTF.

The table lists this clone with a few counts. V usage is TRBV6-6 and J usage is TRBJ2-7; D is undetermined. There are 13 residues in the CDR3. CDR1 and CDR2 (germline): MNHNY, SVGAGI (reference sequence). Trimming cost V 0 bases and J 6 bases, with 9 bases left between them. The CDR3 nucleotides are TGTGCCAGCAGTTACTCTTCTCCTAGCGAGCAGTACTTC. As protein: CASSYSSPSEQYF.

The V call is TRBV30, the J call TRBJ1-1, with D hard to call. CDR1 is GTSNPN, CDR2 SVGIG, per germline (reference sequence). V was clipped by 4 bases and J by 1 base, with 7 bases between them. The length of the CDR3 is 12 residues. This chain's CDR3 is CAWNRRNTEAFF. DNA of the CDR3: TGTGCCTGGAATCGGAGGAACACTGAAGCTTTCTTT.

J is TRBJ2-7 and V is TRBV27, with 7 bases lining up with TRBD2. V lost 2 bases to trimming and J lost 0 bases; unmatched junction nucleotides: 4. This CDR3 is 15 amino acids long. Germline assignment: CDR1 MNHEY and CDR2 SMNVEV (reference sequence). CDR3 sequence (DNA): TGTGCCAGCAGTTTAAACCCGGGGGGCTCCTACGAGCAGTACTTC. Encoded protein: CASSLNPGGSYEQYF.

This clone occurred a few times. This chain connects TRBV6-1 to TRBJ1-1; 12 nucleotides match TRBD1. V lost 8 bases and J lost 7; bases outside the gene matches: 8. This CDR3 has 14 amino acids. The germline V gene has CDR1 MNHNS and CDR2 SASEGT. This chain's CDR3 is CASRHRDRGLEAFF. CDR3 nucleotide sequence: TGTGCCAGCCGTCACCGGGACAGGGGGCTTGAAGCTTTCTTT.

This chain uses TRBV6-5 with TRBJ2-3, with 12 bases lining up with TRBD2. Germline V lookup: CDR1 MNHEY, CDR2 SVGAGI. This CDR3 is built from 15 residues. With 4 bases clipped from V and 9 bases from J, the junction kept 8 bases outside the gene matches. The CDR3 loop reads CASSSGLAGRDTQYF. DNA for the CDR3: TGTGCCAGCAGTTCCGGACTAGCGGGGAGGGACACGCAGTATTTT.

The chain is built from TRBV27 and TRBJ1-6, with D perhaps matching TRBD1 (5 bases). Trimming shortened V by 6 bases and J by 8 bases, and 17 bases separated the two germline ends. Per germline, CDR1 MNHEY and CDR2 SMNVEV (reference sequence). The CDR3 has 15 residues. The CDR3 nucleotides are TGTGCCAGCAGATTCGGCCAGGGCTTCGATTCACCCCTCCACTTT. As protein: CASRFGQGFDSPLHF.

The chain carries TRBV18 and TRBJ1-2; TRBD1 might be the D (6 bases). With 6 bases removed from V and 7 bases from J, the gap between germline ends came to 15 bases. CDR1 and CDR2 (germline): KGHSH, LQKENI. The CDR3 runs 13 residues. The CDR3 loop is CASSLGGVPGYTF. As DNA, the CDR3 is TGTGCCAGCTCCCTAGGGGGAGTTCCTGGCTACACCTTC. The full variable domain, with the rest looked up from reference TRBV18 and TRBJ1-2, is NAGVMQNPRHLVRRRGQEARLRCSPMKGHSHVYWYRQLPEEGLKFMVYLQKENIIDESGMPKERFSAEFPKEGPSILRIQQVVRGDSAAYFCASSLGGVPGYTFGSGTRLTVV.

This chain uses TRBV19 with TRBJ2-7, with D unresolved. The CDR3 runs to 14 residues. V was shortened by 5 bases and J by 1 base, with 12 bases between the two germline ends. Per germline, CDR1 LNHDA and CDR2 SQIVND (reference sequence). CDR3 nucleotide sequence: TGTGCCAGTAGTTCCCGGAAACAGTCCTACGAGCAGTACTTC. Translated: CASSSRKQSYEQYF.